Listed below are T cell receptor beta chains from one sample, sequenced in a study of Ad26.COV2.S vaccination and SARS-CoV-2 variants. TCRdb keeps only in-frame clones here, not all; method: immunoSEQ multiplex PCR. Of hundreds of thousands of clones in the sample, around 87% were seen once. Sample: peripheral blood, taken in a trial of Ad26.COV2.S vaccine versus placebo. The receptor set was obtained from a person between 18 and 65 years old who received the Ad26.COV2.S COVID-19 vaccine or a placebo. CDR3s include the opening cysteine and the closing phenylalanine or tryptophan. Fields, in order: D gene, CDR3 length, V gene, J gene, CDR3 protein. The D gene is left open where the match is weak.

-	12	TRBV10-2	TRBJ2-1	CASRGPHNEQFF
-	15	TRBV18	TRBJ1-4	CASSPRLREDEKLFF
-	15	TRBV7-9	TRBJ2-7	CASSSWTAISYEQYF
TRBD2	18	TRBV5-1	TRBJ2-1	CASSFLAGGPGVYNEQFF
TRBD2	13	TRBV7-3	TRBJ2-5	CASSEGLLETQYF
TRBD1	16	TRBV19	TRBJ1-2	CASSEGTGTAFGGYTF
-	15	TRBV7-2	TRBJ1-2	CASSLGGGFNYGYTF
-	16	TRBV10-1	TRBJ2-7	CASSESAGSSSYEQYF
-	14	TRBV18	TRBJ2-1	CASSLQHGGDEQFF
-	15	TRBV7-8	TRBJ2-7	CASSAWAGGIYEQYF
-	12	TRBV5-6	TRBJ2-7	CASSWGTYEQYF
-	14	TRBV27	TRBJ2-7	CASGWLGRQYEQYF
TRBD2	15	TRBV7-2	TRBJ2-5	CASSLNRGGQETQYF
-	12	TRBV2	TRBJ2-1	CASTLAGYEQFF
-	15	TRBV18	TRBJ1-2	CASSPPGRTTYGYTF
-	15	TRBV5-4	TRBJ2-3	CASSPFPGVTDTQYF
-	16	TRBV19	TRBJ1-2	CASSNGPWDANYGYTF
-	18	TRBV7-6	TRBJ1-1	CASSLVSRAFSLNTEAFF
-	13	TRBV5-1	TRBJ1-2	CASSPRGGDGYTF
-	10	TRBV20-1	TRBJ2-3	CSAVGDTQYF
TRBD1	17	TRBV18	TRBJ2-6	CASSPDRAIDGANVLTF
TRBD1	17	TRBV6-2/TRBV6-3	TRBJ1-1	CASSATGVGGRNTEAFF
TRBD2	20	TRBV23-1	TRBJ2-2	CASSQSGRASGAANTGELFF
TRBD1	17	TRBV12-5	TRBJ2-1	CASGSLPGQGRRNEQFF
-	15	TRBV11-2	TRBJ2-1	CASSLGQSSYNEQFF
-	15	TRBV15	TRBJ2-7	CATSRERDSNYEQYF
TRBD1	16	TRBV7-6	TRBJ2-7	CASSLGPTGGIYEQYF
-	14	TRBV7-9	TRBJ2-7	CASSLWEIDYEQYF
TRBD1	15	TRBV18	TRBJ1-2	CASSAGQGNEHGYTF
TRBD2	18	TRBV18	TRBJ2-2	CASSPKRTSGANTGELFF
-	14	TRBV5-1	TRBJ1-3	CASNSGTAGNTIYF
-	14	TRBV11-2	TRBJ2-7	CASSLRAVSYEQYF
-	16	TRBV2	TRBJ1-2	CASSRTRTGQAYGYTF
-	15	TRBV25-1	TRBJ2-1	CASSEIRNSYNEQFF
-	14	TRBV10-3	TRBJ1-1	CAIRGGLPGTEAFF
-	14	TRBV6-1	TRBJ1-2	CASSEGLPTYGYTF
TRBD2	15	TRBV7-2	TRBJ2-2	CASSWGLAGTGELFF
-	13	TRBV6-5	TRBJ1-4	CASSYRLGGKLFF
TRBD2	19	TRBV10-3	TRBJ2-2	CAISESGLAGGRNTGELFF
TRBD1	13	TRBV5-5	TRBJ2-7	CASSTTGGIGQYF
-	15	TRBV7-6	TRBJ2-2	CASSLAQPNTGELFF
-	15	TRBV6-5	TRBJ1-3	CASSYSRGTGNTIYF
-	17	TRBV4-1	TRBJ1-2	CASSQAAISTASGGYTF
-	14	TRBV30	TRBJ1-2	CAWSPRWGNYGYTF
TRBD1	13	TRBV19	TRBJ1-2	CASSRGQDYGYTF
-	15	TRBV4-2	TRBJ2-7	CASSHAGADGYEQYF
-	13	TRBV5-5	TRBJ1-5	CASSQGPNQPQHF
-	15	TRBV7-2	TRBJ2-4	CASSLYRTAGNIQYF
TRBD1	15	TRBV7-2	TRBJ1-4	CASRDRGATNEKLFF
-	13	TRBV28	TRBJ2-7	CASSSDWGDEQYF
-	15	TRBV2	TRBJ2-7	CASRYRVFLSYEQYF
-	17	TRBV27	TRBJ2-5	CASYFMYNLGSLETQYF
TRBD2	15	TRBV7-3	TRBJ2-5	CASSLGLAGGETQYF
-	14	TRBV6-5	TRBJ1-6	CASRSGFNNSPLHF